This TCR beta chain was retrieved from a study of radiation and T cells in renal cell carcinoma. Findings of the study overall: In blood, top tumor clones expanded by 2 weeks, shrinking by 4.

The table came from immunoSEQ multiplex PCR; TCRdb's copy has only in-frame clones and leaves some out. This table holds about 90,000 clones, approximately 82% found once. This clone was seen a single time. Its antigen is not known. The CDR3 consists of 15 residues. Per the germline V gene, CDR1 is SGHRS and CDR2 is YFSETQ. Germline trimming cut 0 bases from V and 4 bases from J; bases unmatched to any gene: 3. Time point described: blood 4 weeks post-SBRT, at nephrectomy. Indicated treatment: 15 Gy SBRT to primary tumor, nephrectomy 4 weeks later. Nephrectomy followed 15 Gy stereotactic body radiation by 4 weeks. Radiation-treated patients gave blood at baseline, week 2 and week 4. The patient's renal cell carcinoma had clear cell pathology.

The chain joins TRBV5-1 to TRBJ2-5, with 10 bases aligning to TRBD1. The clonotype was recovered from a man between 60 and 75 years old with renal cell carcinoma. The material sequenced was blood, taken from a patient whose treatment included radiotherapy and nephrectomy. The CDR3: CASSLGTGGIETQYF. In DNA form, the CDR3 reads TGCGCCAGCAGCTTGGGGACAGGGGGGATAGAGACCCAGTACTTC.